The 30 T cell receptor beta chains reported below all come from one sample, sequenced in a study of blood T cells in healthy people across ages. The second PCR ran roughly 6 to 11 cycles with a sample-barcoded 5' primer and J-beta primers. In TCRdb, the 5' RACE reads were re-called with MiXCR into one record per CDR3 protein. Here the sample spans about a million distinct CDR3 sequences, roughly 52% being singletons. Input material: blood. All receptors derive from a man between 25 and 39 years old in good health.

V is TRBV2 and J is TRBJ1-1; no clear D gene. CDR1 SNHLY and CDR2 FYNNEI come from the germline V gene. V was trimmed by 4 bases and J by 7 bases, leaving 13 bases between them. CDR3 size: 13 residues. The CDR3 loop is CASSGEFGVEAFF. The CDR3 DNA sequence: TGTGCCAGCAGTGGGGAGTTCGGGGTTGAAGCTTTCTTT.

V and J are TRBV12-3 or TRBV12-4 and TRBJ2-1, with D perhaps matching TRBD2 (6 bases). This CDR3 region has 14 residues. V was shortened by 7 bases and J by 7 bases, with 17 bases between the two germline ends. The DNA of the CDR3 is TGTGCCAGCACTTTGCGGGGATTCAATAATGAGCAGTTCTTC. As protein: CASTLRGFNNEQFF.

This clonotype has just a few counts. The rearrangement links TRBV6-2 or TRBV6-3 to TRBJ2-4; possibly TRBD1 for D (7 bases). With 4 bases removed from V and 13 bases from J, the gap between germline ends came to 20 bases. CDR1 and CDR2 (germline): MNHEY, SVGEGT. The CDR3 has 14 residues. For the CDR3, the DNA is TGTGCCAGCAGTTTTAGACAGGGAACGGGGGAGCAGTACTTC. It yields the protein CASSFRQGTGEQYF.

V is TRBV4-3 and J is TRBJ1-2; D gene uncertain. The V end was cut by 1 base, the J end by 5 bases, with 8 bases between. This CDR3 is built from 13 residues. The germline V gene has CDR1 LGHNA and CDR2 YSLEER. CDR3 amino acids: CASSQGPRYGYTF. CDR3 bases: TGCGCCAGCAGCCAAGGGCCCCGTTATGGCTACACCTTC.

The sample holds one count of this clonotype. The V call is TRBV2, the J call TRBJ2-2, with 8 bases that match TRBD1. This CDR3 contains 16 residues. Germline V gene data show CDR1 as SNHLY and CDR2 as FYNNEI. The junction had 9 bases not matched to a gene; V was cut back by 5 bases and J by 4 bases. This chain's CDR3 is CASSLGRTGSTGELFF. The CDR3 region has the DNA TGTGCCAGCAGTTTGGGCAGGACAGGGTCCACCGGGGAGCTGTTTTTT.

This chain uses TRBV12-3 or TRBV12-4 with TRBJ2-1; no clear D gene. The CDR3 runs to 12 residues. V was shortened by 3 bases and J by 8 bases, with 8 bases between the two germline ends. CDR3 DNA sequence: TGTGCCAGCAGTTTTGGAGACCATGAGCAGTTCTTC. This codes for CASSFGDHEQFF.

The chain recombines TRBV6-6 with TRBJ2-3, with 11 bases aligning to TRBD2. The CDR3 is 17 amino acids. Trimming removed 2 bases from V and 1 base from J; junction bases left unmatched: 5. CDR1 is MNHNY and CDR2 is SVGAGI in the germline V gene (reference sequence). The CDR3 reads CASSYPYSGGGTDTQYF. CDR3 bases: TGTGCCAGCAGTTACCCGTATAGCGGGGGGGGCACAGATACGCAGTATTTT.

The rearrangement uses TRBV9 and TRBJ2-5; 12 bases match TRBD1. The V and J ends lost 4 bases and 4 bases, in that order; junction bases with no gene match: 2. Germline lookup yields CDR1 SGDLS and CDR2 YYNGEE. CDR3 length equals 14 residues. CDR3 residues: CASSTGQGAETQYF. The CDR3 nucleotides are TGTGCCAGCAGCACGGGACAGGGGGCAGAGACCCAGTACTTC.

The CDR3 sequence is CASNPYPISNQPQHF. The CDR3 DNA reads as TGTGCCAGCAACCCGTACCCGATAAGCAATCAGCCCCAGCATTTT. The genes are TRBV27 and TRBJ1-5; D not certain. This CDR3 has 15 amino acids. V was trimmed by 7 bases and J by 1 base, leaving 14 bases between them. Germline V CDR1 and CDR2: MNHEY, SMNVEV (reference sequence).

This chain joins TRBV29-1 and TRBJ1-2; D is unresolved. Between the trimmed V and J ends, which lost 0 bases and 8 bases, there was a span of 10 bases. The CDR3 contains 12 residues. Germline V gene data show CDR1 as SQVTM and CDR2 as ANQGSEA. The CDR3 here is CSVEDLQRGYTF. The DNA of the CDR3 is TGCAGCGTTGAAGATCTTCAGAGGGGCTACACCTTC.

This sequence joins TRBV7-2 and TRBJ2-1; TRBD2 is a possible D gene (6 bases). Germline CDR1 SGHTA, CDR2 FQGNSA. This CDR3 is 14 amino acids long. V was pared by 1 base and J by 7 bases, with 11 bases between. In DNA, the CDR3 is TGTGCCAGCAGCTTAGGGCTAGCGTTTAATGAGCAGTTCTTC. Protein product: CASSLGLAFNEQFF.

The sample holds a few counts of this clonotype. The rearrangement uses TRBV5-1 and TRBJ2-1; weak D call: TRBD2 (6 bases). This CDR3 spans 15 amino acids. From germline, CDR1 is SGHRS and CDR2 YFSETQ. V was clipped by 2 bases and J by 3 bases, with 12 bases between them. In DNA, the CDR3 is TGCGCCAGCAGCTTAGACTCGGGGGACTACAATGAGCAGTTCTTC. Encoded protein: CASSLDSGDYNEQFF. Looking up the rest from reference TRBV5-1 and TRBJ2-1 gives the full variable domain: KAGVTQTPRYLIKTRGQQVTLSCSPISGHRSVSWYQQTPGQGLQFLFEYFSETQRNKGNFPGRFSGRQFSNSRSEMNVSTLELGDSALYLCASSLDSGDYNEQFFGPGTRLTVL.

V is TRBV29-1 and J is TRBJ2-4; 7 bases match TRBD1. The ends lost 3 bases at V and 7 bases at J; junction bases unmatched: 6. This CDR3 has 13 amino acids. The germline CDR1 and CDR2 sequences are SQVTM and ANQGSEA. The CDR3 coding sequence is TGCAGCGTTGAGTCAGAGGGGGCGAACATTCAGTACTTC. Its translation: CSVESEGANIQYF.

As DNA, the CDR3 is TGTGCCAGCACCAACGGGGTGACTAATGAAAAACTGTTTTTT. This gives the protein CASTNGVTNEKLFF. This rearrangement joins TRBV6-1 to TRBJ1-4; D not resolved. Trimming stripped 7 bases from V and 2 bases from J, with 11 bases between. This CDR3 has 14 residues. In germline, CDR1 is MNHNS, CDR2 SASEGT.

This rearrangement joins TRBV20-1 to TRBJ2-1; tentative D call: TRBD1 (5 bases). This CDR3 contains 14 residues. CDR1 DFQATT and CDR2 SNEGSKA come from the germline V gene (reference sequence). The germline V and J ends were trimmed by 3 bases and 9 bases, with 18 bases remaining between them. The CDR3 sequence is CSASHPGSHVEQFF. The CDR3, as DNA: TGCAGTGCTAGTCATCCAGGGTCCCACGTTGAGCAGTTCTTC.

This chain uses TRBV5-1 with TRBJ2-5; 11 bases line up with TRBD2. The CDR3 totals 17 residues. Germline V gene lookup returns CDR1 SGHRS and CDR2 YFSETQ. The J segment lost 6 bases and the V segment lost 4 bases, leaving 14 bases of the junction unmatched. Written as DNA, the CDR3 is TGCGCCAGCAGCCCTCCGGGACTAGCGGCGGGGGGACAGACCCAGTACTTC. Amino acids: CASSPPGLAAGGQTQYF.

The V and J genes are TRBV28 and TRBJ1-2, with D possibly matching TRBD1 (5 bases). The germline V and J ends were trimmed by 2 bases and 2 bases, with 12 bases remaining between them. There are 15 residues in the CDR3. Per germline, CDR1 MDHEN and CDR2 SYDVKM. This CDR3 is CASSLPSGKNYGYTF. Written as DNA, the CDR3 is TGTGCCAGCAGTTTACCTTCAGGGAAGAACTATGGCTACACCTTC.

This clonotype was counted a few times. The V gene is TRBV7-2, the J gene TRBJ2-3; a possible D gene is TRBD2 (6 bases). CDR3 length: 16 residues. V dropped 7 bases and J dropped 0 bases, with 17 bases sitting between them. The germline gives CDR1 SGHTA, CDR2 FQGNSA. CDR3 sequence: CASTPVGGHSTDTQYF. The CDR3 coding sequence is TGTGCCAGCACCCCTGTGGGGGGTCATAGCACAGATACGCAGTATTTT.

The chain recombines TRBV13 with TRBJ1-2; D is unclear. V was shortened by 1 base and J by 0 bases, with 12 bases between the two germline ends. The CDR3 is 16 amino acids. The germline V gene encodes CDR1 PRHDT and CDR2 FYEKMQ (reference sequence). Here the CDR3 reads CASSLVLAEANYGYTF. CDR3 DNA sequence: TGTGCCAGCAGCTTAGTCTTGGCCGAAGCTAACTATGGCTACACCTTC.

This rearrangement joins TRBV7-2 to TRBJ2-1; D might be TRBD1 (5 bases). The CDR3 loop spans 12 amino acids. Germline lookup yields CDR1 SGHTA and CDR2 FQGNSA. V was shortened by 3 bases and J by 6 bases, with 6 bases between the two germline ends. In DNA form, the CDR3 reads TGTGCCAGCAGCTTCCAGGGCAATGAGCAGTTCTTC. Residues: CASSFQGNEQFF.

This clonotype has more than one count but fewer than ten. V is TRBV6-5 and J is TRBJ2-7; 9 bases align to TRBD1. Germline V gives CDR1 MNHEY, CDR2 SVGAGI. Trimming cost V 5 bases and J 2 bases; bases outside gene matches: 7. The CDR3 has 15 amino acids. CDR3 residues: CASSTSGTGTYEQYF. The CDR3 DNA follows: TGTGCCAGCAGTACCTCCGGGACAGGGACCTACGAGCAGTACTTC.

This clonotype was detected once. The V and J genes are TRBV20-1 and TRBJ1-2, with no clear D. Looked up from germline, CDR1 is DFQATT and CDR2 is SNEGSKA (reference sequence). Trimming took off 1 base at V and 1 base at J, with 7 bases between the two ends. CDR3 length: 13 amino acids. The CDR3 loop is CSARGAVNYGYTF. The CDR3 coding sequence is TGCAGTGCTAGAGGGGCAGTTAACTATGGCTACACCTTC.

In its sample, this clonotype was seen a few times. The chain carries TRBV4-3 and TRBJ2-1; 7 bases fit TRBD1. V shed 0 bases and J 4 bases; nucleotides not matched to a gene: 9. CDR3 size: 17 residues. Germline values: CDR1 LGHNA, CDR2 YSLEER. CDR3 residues: CASSQDLLQGNYNEQFF. Written as DNA, the CDR3 is TGCGCCAGCAGCCAAGATCTTTTACAGGGGAATTACAATGAGCAGTTCTTC.

About this clonotype: One end of the junction varies from germline; a read error may be responsible. The CDR3 DNA follows: TGCAGCGCTGAAACCCGGGACTCGCTGAACGAGCAGTACTTC. Encoded protein: CSAETRDSLNEQYF. The V and J genes are TRBV29-1 and TRBJ2-7; weak D call: TRBD2 (6 bases). The germline V gene encodes CDR1 SQVTM and CDR2 ANQGSEA. The CDR3 extends over 14 amino acids.

The V gene is TRBV20-1, the J gene TRBJ2-3; 16 bases match TRBD2. CDR1 DFQATT and CDR2 SNEGSKA come from the germline V gene (reference sequence). The CDR3 is made up of 19 amino acids. Trimming removed 0 bases from V and 7 bases from J; junction bases left unmatched: 13. CDR3 amino acids: CSARDLGLAGGLFFYTQYF. CDR3 DNA: TGCAGTGCTAGAGACCTGGGACTAGCGGGGGGGCTTTTTTTCTATACGCAGTATTTT.

The CDR3 is CASNLNAGNNEQYF. The CDR3 region has the DNA TGTGCCAGCAACCTAAACGCAGGAAACAACGAGCAGTACTTC. J is TRBJ2-5 and V is TRBV6-6, with D unresolved. The J call could be wrong; TRBJ2-7 is a better fit for the DNA end. Germline V gene data show CDR1 as MNHNY and CDR2 as SVGAGI (reference sequence). CDR3 length: 14 amino acids.

The chain combines TRBV11-2 with TRBJ1-5; D remains unclear. The CDR3 has 15 amino acids. The germline V gene has CDR1 SGHAT and CDR2 FQNNGV. The V end was cut by 3 bases, the J end by 0 bases, with 9 bases between. The CDR3 sequence is CASSLGRNSNQPQHF. The CDR3 DNA is TGTGCCAGCAGCTTGGGCCGGAATAGCAATCAGCCCCAGCATTTT.

A few counts support this clonotype. The chain employs TRBV4-1 and TRBJ1-1; maybe TRBD1 (5 bases). The CDR3 sequence is 12 residues long. V was pared by 3 bases and J by 7 bases, with 9 bases between. From germline, CDR1 is MGHRA and CDR2 YSYEKL. The CDR3 sequence: CASSHADSEAFF. CDR3 bases: TGCGCCAGCAGCCATGCCGACAGTGAAGCTTTCTTT.

This clonotype came up a few times. J is TRBJ1-2 and V is TRBV5-1, with TRBD1 matching over 12 bases. Germline CDR1 reads SGHRS; CDR2 reads YFSETQ. Trimming cost V 4 bases and J 8 bases; bases outside gene matches: 6. The CDR3 spans 14 residues. CDR3 nucleotides: TGCGCCAGCAGCGCAGGGACAGGGGGCGACGGCTACACCTTC. Translating it yields CASSAGTGGDGYTF.

The CDR3 sequence: CASSSNDNSGANVLTF. The CDR3 DNA reads TGTGCCAGCAGCTCCAATGATAACTCTGGGGCCAACGTCCTGACTTTC. The chain carries TRBV7-3 and TRBJ2-6; D is unresolved. The V gene's germline CDR1 is SGHTA and CDR2 FQGTGA. Trimming stripped 4 bases from V and 0 bases from J, with 10 bases between. The CDR3 extends over 16 amino acids. Together with reference TRBV7-3 and TRBJ2-6, the CDR3 gives the full variable domain: GAGVSQTPSNKVTEKGKYVELRCDPISGHTALYWYRQSLGQGPEFLIYFQGTGAADDSGLPNDRFFAVRPEGSVSTLKIQRTERGDSAVYLCASSSNDNSGANVLTFGAGSRLTVL.